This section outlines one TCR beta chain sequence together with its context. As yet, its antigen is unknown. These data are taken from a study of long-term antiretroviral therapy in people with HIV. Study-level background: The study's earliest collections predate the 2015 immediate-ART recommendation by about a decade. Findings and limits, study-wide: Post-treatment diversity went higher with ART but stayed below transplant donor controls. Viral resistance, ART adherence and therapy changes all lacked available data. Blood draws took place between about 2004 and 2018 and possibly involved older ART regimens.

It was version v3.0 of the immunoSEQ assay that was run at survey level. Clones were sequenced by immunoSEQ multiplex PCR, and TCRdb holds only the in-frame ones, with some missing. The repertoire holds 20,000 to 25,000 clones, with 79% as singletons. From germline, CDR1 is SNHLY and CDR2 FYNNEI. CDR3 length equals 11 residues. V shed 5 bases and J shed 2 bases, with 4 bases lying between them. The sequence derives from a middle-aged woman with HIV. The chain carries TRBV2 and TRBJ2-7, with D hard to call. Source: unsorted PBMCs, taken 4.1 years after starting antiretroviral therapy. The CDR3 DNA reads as TGTGCCAGCAGTTCCACCTACGAGCAGTACTTC. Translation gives CASSSTYEQYF.